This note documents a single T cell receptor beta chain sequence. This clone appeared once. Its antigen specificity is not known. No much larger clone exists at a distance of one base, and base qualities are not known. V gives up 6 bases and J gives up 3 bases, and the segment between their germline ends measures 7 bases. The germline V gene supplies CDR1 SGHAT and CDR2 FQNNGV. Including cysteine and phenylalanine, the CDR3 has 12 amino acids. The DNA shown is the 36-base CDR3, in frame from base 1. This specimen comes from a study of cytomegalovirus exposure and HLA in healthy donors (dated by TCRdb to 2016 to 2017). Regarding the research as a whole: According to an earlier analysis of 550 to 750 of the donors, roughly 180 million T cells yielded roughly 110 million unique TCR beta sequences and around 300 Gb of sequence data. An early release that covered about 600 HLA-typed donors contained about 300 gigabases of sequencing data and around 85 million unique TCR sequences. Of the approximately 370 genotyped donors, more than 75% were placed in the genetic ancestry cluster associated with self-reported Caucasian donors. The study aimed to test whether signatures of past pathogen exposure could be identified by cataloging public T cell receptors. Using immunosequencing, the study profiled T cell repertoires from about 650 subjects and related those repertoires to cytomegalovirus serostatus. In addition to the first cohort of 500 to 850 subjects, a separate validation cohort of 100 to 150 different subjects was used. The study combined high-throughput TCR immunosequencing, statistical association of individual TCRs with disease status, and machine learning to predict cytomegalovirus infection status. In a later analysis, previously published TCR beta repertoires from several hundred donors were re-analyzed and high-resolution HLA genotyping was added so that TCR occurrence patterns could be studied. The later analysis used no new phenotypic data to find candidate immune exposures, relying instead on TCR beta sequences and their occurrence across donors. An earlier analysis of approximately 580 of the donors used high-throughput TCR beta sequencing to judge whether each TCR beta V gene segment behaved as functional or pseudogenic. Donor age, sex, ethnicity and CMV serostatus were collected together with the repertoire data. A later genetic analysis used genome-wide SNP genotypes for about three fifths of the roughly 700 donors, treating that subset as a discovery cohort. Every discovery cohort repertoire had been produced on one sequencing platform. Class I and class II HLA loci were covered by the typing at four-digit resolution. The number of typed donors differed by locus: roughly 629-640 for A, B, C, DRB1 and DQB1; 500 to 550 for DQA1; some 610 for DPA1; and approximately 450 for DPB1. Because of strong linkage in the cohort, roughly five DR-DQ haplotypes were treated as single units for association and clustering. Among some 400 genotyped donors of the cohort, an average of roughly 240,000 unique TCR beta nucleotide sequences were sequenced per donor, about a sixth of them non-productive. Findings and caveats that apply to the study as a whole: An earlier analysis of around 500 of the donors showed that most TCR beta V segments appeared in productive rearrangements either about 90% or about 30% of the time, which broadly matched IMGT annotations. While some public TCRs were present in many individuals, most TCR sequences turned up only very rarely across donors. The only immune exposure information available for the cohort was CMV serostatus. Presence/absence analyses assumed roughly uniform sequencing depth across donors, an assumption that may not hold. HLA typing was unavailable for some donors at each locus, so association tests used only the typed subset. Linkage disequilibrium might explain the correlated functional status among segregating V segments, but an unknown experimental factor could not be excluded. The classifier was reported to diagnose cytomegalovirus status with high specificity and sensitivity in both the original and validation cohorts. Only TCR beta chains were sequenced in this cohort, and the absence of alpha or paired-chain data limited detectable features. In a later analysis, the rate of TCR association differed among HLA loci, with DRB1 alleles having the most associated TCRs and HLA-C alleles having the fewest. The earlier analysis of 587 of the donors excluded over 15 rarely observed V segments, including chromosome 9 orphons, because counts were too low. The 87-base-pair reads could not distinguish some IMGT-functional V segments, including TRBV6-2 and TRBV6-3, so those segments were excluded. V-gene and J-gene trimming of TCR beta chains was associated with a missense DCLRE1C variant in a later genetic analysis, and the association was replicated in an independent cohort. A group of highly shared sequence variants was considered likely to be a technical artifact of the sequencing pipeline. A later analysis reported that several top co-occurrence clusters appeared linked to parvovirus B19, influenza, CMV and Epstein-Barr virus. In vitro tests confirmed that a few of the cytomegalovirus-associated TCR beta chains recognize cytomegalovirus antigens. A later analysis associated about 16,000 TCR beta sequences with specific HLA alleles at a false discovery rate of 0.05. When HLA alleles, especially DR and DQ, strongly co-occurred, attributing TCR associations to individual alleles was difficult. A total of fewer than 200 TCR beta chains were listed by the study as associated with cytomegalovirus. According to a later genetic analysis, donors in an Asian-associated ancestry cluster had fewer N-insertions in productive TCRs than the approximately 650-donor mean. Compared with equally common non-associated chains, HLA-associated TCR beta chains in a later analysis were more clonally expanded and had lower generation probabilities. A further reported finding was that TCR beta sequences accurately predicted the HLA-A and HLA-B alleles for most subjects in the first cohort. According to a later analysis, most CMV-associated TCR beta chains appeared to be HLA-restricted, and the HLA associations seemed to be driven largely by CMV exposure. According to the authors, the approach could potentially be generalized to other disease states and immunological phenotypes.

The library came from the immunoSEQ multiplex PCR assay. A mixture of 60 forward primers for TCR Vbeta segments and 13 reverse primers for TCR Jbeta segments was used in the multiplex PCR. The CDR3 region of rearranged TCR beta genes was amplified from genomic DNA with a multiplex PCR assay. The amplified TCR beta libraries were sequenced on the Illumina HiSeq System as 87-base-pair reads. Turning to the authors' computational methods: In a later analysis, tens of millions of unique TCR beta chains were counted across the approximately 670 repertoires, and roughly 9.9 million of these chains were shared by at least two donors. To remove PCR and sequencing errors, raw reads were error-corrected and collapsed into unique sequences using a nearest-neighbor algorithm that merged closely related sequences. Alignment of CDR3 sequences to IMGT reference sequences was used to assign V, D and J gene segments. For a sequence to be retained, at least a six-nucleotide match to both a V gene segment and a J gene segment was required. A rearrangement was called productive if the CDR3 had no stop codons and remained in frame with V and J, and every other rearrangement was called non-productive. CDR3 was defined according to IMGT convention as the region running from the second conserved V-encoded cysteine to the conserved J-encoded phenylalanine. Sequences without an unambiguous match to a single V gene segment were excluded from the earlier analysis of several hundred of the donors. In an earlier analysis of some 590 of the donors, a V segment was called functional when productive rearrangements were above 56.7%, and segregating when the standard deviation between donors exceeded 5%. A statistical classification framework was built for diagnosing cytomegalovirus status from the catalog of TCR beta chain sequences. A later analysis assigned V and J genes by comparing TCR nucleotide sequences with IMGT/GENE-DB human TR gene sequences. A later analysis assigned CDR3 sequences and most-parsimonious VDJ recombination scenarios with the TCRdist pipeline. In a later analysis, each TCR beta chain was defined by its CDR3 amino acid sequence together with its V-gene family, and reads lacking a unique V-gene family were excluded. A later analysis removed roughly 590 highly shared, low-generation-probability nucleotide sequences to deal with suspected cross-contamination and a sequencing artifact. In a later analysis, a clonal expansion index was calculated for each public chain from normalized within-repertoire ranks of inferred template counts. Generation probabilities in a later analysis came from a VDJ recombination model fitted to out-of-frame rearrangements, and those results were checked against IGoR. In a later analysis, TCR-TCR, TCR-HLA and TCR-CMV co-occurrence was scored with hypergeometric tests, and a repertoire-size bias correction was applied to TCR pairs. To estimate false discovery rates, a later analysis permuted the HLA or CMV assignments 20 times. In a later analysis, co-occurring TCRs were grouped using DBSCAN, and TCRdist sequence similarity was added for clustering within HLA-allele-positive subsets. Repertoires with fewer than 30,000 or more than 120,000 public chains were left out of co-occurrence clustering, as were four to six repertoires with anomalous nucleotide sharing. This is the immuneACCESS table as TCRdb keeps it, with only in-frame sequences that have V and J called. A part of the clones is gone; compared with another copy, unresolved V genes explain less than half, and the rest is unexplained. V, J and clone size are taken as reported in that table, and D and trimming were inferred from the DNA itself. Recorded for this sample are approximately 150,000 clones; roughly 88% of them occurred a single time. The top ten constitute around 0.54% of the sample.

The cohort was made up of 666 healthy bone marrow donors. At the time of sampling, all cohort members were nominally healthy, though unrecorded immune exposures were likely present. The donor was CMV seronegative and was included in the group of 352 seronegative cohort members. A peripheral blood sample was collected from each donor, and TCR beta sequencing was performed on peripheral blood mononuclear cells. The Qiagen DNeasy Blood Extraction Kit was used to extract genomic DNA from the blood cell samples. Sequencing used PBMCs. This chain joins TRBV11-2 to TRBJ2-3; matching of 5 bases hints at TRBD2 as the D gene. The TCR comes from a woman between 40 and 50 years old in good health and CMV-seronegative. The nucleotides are TGTGCCAGCAGGGGAGTGACAGATACGCAGTATTTT. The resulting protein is CASRGVTDTQYF. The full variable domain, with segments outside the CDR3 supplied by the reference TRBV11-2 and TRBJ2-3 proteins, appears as EAGVAQSPRYKIIEKRQSVAFWCNPISGHATLYWYQQILGQGPKLLIQFQNNGVVDDSQLPKDRFSAERLKGVDSTLKIQPAKLEDSAVYLCASRGVTDTQYFGPGTRLTVL.